Each of the 15 T cell receptor beta chains below was sequenced from the same sample in a study of T cell changes during pregnancy in multiple sclerosis. Profiling relied on immunoSEQ multiplex PCR, and the TCRdb table lists in-frame clones only, not all of them. Here the sample spans approximately 85,000 clones, about 89% being singletons. Specimen: peripheral blood, collected in the first trimester of pregnancy. Receptors were obtained from a female donor with multiple sclerosis, enrolled in a pregnancy study.

The V call is TRBV9, the J call TRBJ1-6, with 9 bases that match TRBD1. Germline V gene data show CDR1 as SGDLS and CDR2 as YYNGEE. The CDR3 runs to 17 residues. V lost 3 bases to trimming and J lost 1 base; unmatched junction nucleotides: 5. CDR3 nucleotides: TGTGCCAGCAGCGCCGGGACAGGGACATCCTATAATTCACCCCTCCACTTT. This codes for CASSAGTGTSYNSPLHF.

The chain has TRBV7-9 and TRBJ2-7, with 7 bases that match TRBD1. Germline V CDR1 and CDR2: SEHNR, FQNEAQ (reference sequence). After removal of 6 bases from V and 3 bases from J, the junction contained 8 bases not matched to a gene. This CDR3 has 14 residues. CDR3: CASSSPGQSYEQYF. CDR3 bases: TGTGCCAGCAGTTCGCCGGGACAGAGCTACGAGCAGTACTTC. Looking up the rest from reference TRBV7-9 and TRBJ2-7 gives the full variable domain: DTGVSQNPRHKITKRGQNVTFRCDPISEHNRLYWYRQTLGQGPEFLTYFQNEAQLEKSRLLSDRFSAERPKGSFSTLEIQRTEQGDSAMYLCASSSPGQSYEQYFGPGTRLTVT.

The chain has TRBV6-5 and TRBJ1-2, with D hard to call. This CDR3 is 14 amino acids long. Germline assignment: CDR1 MNHEY and CDR2 SVGAGI. The ends were cut back, 5 bases at V and 4 bases at J, with 14 bases in the middle. CDR3 sequence (DNA): TGTGCCAGCAGTCTAATCCCGGGTGGCTATGGCTACACCTTC. Its translation: CASSLIPGGYGYTF.

This chain links TRBV5-4 with TRBJ2-1; TRBD1 matches at 7 bases. After removal of 4 bases from V and 9 bases from J, the junction contained 10 bases not matched to a gene. CDR3 length: 14 amino acids. From germline, CDR1 is SGHNT and CDR2 YYREEE (reference sequence). CDR3 protein: CASSVRQGRVEQFF. The CDR3 DNA reads TGTGCCAGCAGCGTTAGACAGGGTAGGGTTGAGCAGTTCTTC.

The V call is TRBV15, the J call TRBJ1-5; D perhaps matches TRBD1 (5 bases). CDR1 LNHNV and CDR2 YYDKDF come from the germline V gene (reference sequence). The CDR3 totals 12 residues. V lost 4 bases and J 8 bases, leaving 9 bases between the germline ends. CDR3 nucleotides: TGTGCCACCAGCACCCCGGGGGAGCCCCAGCATTTT. It translates to CATSTPGEPQHF.

CDR3 coding DNA: TGTGCCAGCAGTGCCCCGGGACAGGGGGCGATTGGCTACACCTTC. Its translation is CASSAPGQGAIGYTF. The rearrangement uses TRBV6-1 and TRBJ1-2; TRBD1 aligns across 12 bases. This CDR3 is 15 amino acids long. CDR1 and CDR2 from the germline V gene are MNHNS and SASEGT. J gave up 7 bases and V 4 bases, and 7 bases lay outside the gene matches.

This clone came up once. The chain couples TRBV7-8 to TRBJ2-1; tentatively, D is TRBD1 (5 bases). V was trimmed by 5 bases and J by 7 bases, leaving 18 bases between them. The CDR3 totals 15 residues. Looked up from germline, CDR1 is SGHVS and CDR2 is FQNEAQ. In DNA, the CDR3 is TGTGCCAGCAGCCGAGTGGGTCAGGGTGGAAATGAGCAGTTCTTC. Translation: CASSRVGQGGNEQFF. Combining the CDR3 with reference TRBV7-8 and TRBJ2-1 gives the whole variable domain GAGVSQSPRYKVAKRGQDVALRCDPISGHVSLFWYQQALGQGPEFLTYFQNEAQLDKSGLPSDRFFAERPEGSVSTLKIQRTQQEDSAVYLCASSRVGQGGNEQFFGPGTRLTVL.

V and J are TRBV6-5 and TRBJ2-6; D gene unclear. The germline V gene encodes CDR1 MNHEY and CDR2 SVGAGI. Trimming took 5 bases from V and 4 from J, leaving 12 bases between them. The CDR3 has 15 amino acids. CDR3 bases: TGTGCCAGCAGTAGACAAACTCTGGGGGCCAACGTCCTGACTTTC. It encodes CASSRQTLGANVLTF.

CDR3 sequence reads: CASSPEVNQPQHF. The CDR3 DNA reads TGTGCCAGCTCACCGGAGGTGAATCAGCCCCAGCATTTT. The gene calls are TRBV18 and TRBJ1-5; D is unclear. From germline, CDR1 is KGHSH and CDR2 LQKENI. The V gene lost 3 bases and the J gene lost 4 bases, with 7 bases spanning the gap. The CDR3 extends over 13 amino acids.

The DNA of the CDR3 is TGTGCCAGCAAACGAGGCCATGGGACAGATACGCAGTATTTT. It yields the protein CASKRGHGTDTQYF. This chain uses TRBV7-8 with TRBJ2-3; D gene unclear. V lost 7 bases and J lost 3, with 14 bases in between. The CDR3 totals 14 residues. Germline CDR1 SGHVS, CDR2 FQNEAQ.

The chain couples TRBV29-1 to TRBJ2-7; a weak D match, TRBD1 (5 bases). Trimming removed 4 bases at V and 5 bases at J, with 15 bases between. Germline V gene data show CDR1 as SQVTM and CDR2 as ANQGSEA. This CDR3 spans 13 amino acids. The CDR3 here is CSVVTRAEHEQYF. The CDR3 bases are TGCAGCGTTGTCACCAGGGCGGAACACGAGCAGTACTTC.

This chain joins TRBV5-1 and TRBJ2-2; TRBD1 aligns across 9 bases. There are 17 residues in the CDR3. V lost 4 bases to trimming and J lost 5 bases; unmatched junction nucleotides: 12. Germline V gene lookup returns CDR1 SGHRS and CDR2 YFSETQ. CDR3 residues: CASSTGAGQGRTGELFF. CDR3 coding DNA: TGCGCCAGCAGCACTGGGGCCGGACAGGGGAGGACCGGGGAGCTGTTTTTT.

The chain recombines TRBV6-6 with TRBJ2-5; 10 positions agree with TRBD2. CDR1 MNHNY and CDR2 SVGAGI come from the germline V gene (reference sequence). This CDR3 contains 16 residues. Trimming removed 0 bases from V and 5 bases from J; junction bases left unmatched: 6. The CDR3 region is CASSYSSGGVVETQYF. In DNA, the CDR3 is TGTGCCAGCAGTTACTCGAGCGGGGGGGTGGTGGAGACCCAGTACTTC.

This clone has only one observation. The chain couples TRBV7-8 to TRBJ2-1; the match to TRBD2 covers 8 bases. V gave up 0 bases and J gave up 3 bases; unmatched junction bases: 4. This CDR3 comprises 16 residues. Germline V gene data show CDR1 as SGHVS and CDR2 as FQNEAQ. In DNA, the CDR3 is TGTGCCAGCAGCTTAGCGCGCACTAGCGGCTACAATGAGCAGTTCTTC. Protein: CASSLARTSGYNEQFF.

This chain joins TRBV4-1 and TRBJ2-2; 7 bases fit TRBD2. Trimming at V came to 3 bases and at J to 5 bases, leaving 6 bases not matched to a gene. CDR3 length equals 15 residues. CDR1 is MGHRA and CDR2 is YSYEKL in the germline V gene. The CDR3 DNA reads TGCGCCAGCAGCCATCCCGGAGCGGGAACCGGGGAGCTGTTTTTT. Translation: CASSHPGAGTGELFF.